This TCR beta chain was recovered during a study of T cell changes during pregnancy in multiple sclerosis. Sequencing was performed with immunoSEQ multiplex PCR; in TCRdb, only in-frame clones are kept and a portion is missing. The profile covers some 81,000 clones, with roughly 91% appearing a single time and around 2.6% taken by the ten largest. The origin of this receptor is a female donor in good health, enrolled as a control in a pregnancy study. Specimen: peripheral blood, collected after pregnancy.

The CDR3 protein is CASSLGTERGYTF. In DNA form, the CDR3 reads TGTGCCAGCAGCCTAGGGACAGAGAGAGGCTACACCTTC. The chain employs TRBV7-2 and TRBJ1-2; TRBD1 matches 7 bases. The germline gives CDR1 SGHTA, CDR2 FQGNSA. This CDR3 is built from 13 residues. Trimming took 5 bases from V and 8 from J; bases not matched to a gene: 8.